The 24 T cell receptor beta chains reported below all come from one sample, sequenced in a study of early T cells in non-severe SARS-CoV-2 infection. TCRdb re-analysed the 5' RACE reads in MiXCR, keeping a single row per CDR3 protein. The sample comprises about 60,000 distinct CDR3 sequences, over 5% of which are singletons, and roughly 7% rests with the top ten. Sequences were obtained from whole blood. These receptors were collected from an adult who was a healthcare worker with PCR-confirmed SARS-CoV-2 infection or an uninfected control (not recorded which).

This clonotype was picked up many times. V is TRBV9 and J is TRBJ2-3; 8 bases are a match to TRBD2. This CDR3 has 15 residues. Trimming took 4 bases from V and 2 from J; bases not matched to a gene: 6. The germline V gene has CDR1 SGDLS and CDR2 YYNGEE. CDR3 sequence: CASSTSAGVTDTQYF. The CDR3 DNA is TGTGCCAGCAGCACGTCAGCGGGGGTCACAGATACGCAGTATTTT.

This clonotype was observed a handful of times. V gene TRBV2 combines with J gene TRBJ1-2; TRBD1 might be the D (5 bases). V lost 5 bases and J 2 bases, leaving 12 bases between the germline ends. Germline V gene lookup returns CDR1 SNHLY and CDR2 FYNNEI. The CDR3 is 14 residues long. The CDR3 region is CASSRGEGNYGYTF. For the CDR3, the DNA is TGTGCCAGCAGTCGAGGGGAGGGGAACTATGGCTACACCTTC.

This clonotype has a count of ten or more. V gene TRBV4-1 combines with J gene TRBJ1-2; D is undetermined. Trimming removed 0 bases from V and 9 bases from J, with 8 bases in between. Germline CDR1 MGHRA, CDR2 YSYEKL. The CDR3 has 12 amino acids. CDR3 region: CASSQDPESYTF. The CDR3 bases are TGCGCCAGCAGCCAAGATCCCGAGAGCTACACCTTC.

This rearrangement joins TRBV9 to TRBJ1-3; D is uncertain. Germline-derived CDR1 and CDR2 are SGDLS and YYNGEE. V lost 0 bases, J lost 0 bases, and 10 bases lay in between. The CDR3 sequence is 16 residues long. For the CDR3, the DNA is TGTGCCAGCAGCGTAGCGGGCTTACTCTCTGGAAACACCATATATTTT. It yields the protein CASSVAGLLSGNTIYF.

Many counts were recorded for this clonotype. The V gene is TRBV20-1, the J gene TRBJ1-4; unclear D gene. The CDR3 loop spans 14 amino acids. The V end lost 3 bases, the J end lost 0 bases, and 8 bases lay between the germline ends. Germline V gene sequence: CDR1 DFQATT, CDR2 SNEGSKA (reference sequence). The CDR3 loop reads CSAREASTNEKLFF. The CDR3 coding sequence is TGCAGTGCTAGGGAGGCCTCAACTAATGAAAAACTGTTTTTT.

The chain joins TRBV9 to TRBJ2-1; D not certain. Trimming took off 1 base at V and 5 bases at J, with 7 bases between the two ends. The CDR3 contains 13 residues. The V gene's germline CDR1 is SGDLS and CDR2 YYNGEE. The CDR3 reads CASSVRQNNEQFF. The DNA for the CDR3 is TGTGCCAGCAGCGTAAGGCAGAACAATGAGCAGTTCTTC.

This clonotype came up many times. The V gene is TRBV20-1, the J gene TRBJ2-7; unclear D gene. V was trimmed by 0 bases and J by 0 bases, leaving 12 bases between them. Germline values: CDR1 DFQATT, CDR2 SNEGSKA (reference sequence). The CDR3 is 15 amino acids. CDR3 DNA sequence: TGCAGTGCTAGAGAAACTTATGGAAACTCCTACGAGCAGTACTTC. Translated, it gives CSARETYGNSYEQYF.

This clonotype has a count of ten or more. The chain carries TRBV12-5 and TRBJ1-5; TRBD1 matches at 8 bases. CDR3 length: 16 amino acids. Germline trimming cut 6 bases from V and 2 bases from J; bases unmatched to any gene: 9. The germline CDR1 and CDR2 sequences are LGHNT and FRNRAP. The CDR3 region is CASGPTGVRGNQPQHF. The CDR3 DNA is TGTGCTAGTGGCCCGACAGGGGTGAGGGGCAATCAGCCCCAGCATTTT.

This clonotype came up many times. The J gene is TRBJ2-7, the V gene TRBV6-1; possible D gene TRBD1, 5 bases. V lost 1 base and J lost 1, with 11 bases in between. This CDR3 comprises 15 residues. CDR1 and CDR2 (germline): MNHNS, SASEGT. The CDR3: CASSEDDRPSYEQYF. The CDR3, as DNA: TGTGCCAGCAGTGAAGATGACAGACCTTCCTACGAGCAGTACTTC.

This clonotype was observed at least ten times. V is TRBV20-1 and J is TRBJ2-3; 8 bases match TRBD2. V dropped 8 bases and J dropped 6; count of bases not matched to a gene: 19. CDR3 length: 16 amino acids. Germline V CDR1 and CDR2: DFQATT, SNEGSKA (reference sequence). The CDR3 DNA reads TGCAGTTTCCTCAGTGGGGAGCGGGAGAAGACTGATACGCAGTATTTT. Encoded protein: CSFLSGEREKTDTQYF.

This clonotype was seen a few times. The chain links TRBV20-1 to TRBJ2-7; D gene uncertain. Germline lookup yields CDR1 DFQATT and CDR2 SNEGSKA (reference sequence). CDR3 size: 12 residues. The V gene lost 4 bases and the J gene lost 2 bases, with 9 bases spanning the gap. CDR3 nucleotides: TGCAGTGCTAAGGACGGCCCCTACGAGCAGTACTTC. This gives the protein CSAKDGPYEQYF.

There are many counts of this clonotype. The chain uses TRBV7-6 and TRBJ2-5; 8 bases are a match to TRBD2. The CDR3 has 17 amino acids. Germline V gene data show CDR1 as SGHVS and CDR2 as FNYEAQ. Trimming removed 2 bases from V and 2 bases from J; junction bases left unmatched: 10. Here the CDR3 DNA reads TGTGCCAGCAGCTTAATTAGCGGGACAAGGGTGCAAGAGACCCAGTACTTC. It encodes CASSLISGTRVQETQYF.

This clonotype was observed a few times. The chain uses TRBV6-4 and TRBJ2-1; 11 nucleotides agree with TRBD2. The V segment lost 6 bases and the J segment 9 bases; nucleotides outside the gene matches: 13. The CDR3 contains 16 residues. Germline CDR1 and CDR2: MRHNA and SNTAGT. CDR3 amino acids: CASRGGLAEKRGEQFF. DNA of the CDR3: TGTGCCAGCAGGGGGGGACTAGCGGAAAAAAGGGGTGAGCAGTTCTTC.

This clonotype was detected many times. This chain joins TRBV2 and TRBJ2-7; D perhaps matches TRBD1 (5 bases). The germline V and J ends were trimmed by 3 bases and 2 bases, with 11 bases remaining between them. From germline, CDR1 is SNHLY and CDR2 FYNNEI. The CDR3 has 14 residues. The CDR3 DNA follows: TGTGCCAGCAGTGAGACAGACATTACCTACGAGCAGTACTTC. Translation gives CASSETDITYEQYF.

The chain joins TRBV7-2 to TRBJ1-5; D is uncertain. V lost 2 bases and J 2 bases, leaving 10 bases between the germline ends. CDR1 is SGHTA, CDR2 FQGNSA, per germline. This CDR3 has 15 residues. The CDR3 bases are TGTGCCAGCAGCTTAAACCGTAGGGGCAATCAGCCCCAGCATTTT. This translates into CASSLNRRGNQPQHF.

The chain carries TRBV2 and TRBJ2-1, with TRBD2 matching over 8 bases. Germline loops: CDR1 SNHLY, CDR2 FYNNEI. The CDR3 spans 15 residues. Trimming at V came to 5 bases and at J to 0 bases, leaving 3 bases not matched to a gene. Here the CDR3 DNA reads TGTGCCAGCAGTATAAGCGGGGGCTCCTACAATGAGCAGTTCTTC. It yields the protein CASSISGGSYNEQFF.

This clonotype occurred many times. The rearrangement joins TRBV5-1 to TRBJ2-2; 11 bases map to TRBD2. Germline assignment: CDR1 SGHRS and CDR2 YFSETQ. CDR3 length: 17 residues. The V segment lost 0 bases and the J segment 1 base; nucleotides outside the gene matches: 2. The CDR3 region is CASSLEGLAVNTGELFF. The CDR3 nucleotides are TGCGCCAGCAGCTTGGAGGGACTAGCGGTGAACACCGGGGAGCTGTTTTTT.

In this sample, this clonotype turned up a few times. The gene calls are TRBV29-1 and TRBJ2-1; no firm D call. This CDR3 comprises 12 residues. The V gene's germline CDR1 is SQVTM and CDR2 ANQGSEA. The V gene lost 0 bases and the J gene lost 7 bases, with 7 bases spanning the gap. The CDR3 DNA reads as TGCAGCGTTGAAGATGCAAGGAATGAGCAGTTCTTC. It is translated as CSVEDARNEQFF.

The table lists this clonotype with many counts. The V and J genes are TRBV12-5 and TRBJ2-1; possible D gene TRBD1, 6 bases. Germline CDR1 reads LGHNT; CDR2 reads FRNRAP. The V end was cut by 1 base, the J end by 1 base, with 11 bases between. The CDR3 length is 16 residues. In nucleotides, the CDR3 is TGTGCTAGTGGTTTGGGCGCCGGGACATCCTACAATGAGCAGTTCTTC. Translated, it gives CASGLGAGTSYNEQFF.

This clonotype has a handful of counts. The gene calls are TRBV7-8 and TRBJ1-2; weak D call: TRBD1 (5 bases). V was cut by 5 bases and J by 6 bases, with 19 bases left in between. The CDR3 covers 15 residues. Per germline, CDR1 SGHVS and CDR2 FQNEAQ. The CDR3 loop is CASSTKGRGGHGYTF. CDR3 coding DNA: TGTGCCAGCAGCACAAAGGGGCGGGGAGGCCATGGCTACACCTTC.

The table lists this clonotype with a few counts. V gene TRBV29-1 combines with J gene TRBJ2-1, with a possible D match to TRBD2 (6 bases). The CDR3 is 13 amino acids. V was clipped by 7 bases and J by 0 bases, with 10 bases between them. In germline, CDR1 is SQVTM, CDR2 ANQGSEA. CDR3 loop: CSGGESSYNEQFF. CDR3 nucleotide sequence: TGCAGCGGGGGGGAGAGCTCCTACAATGAGCAGTTCTTC.

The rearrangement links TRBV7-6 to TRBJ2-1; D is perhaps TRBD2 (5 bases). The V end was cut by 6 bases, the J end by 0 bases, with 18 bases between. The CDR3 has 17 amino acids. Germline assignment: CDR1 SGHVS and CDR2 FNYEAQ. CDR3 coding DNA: TGTGCCAGCAGTTCCGAGAGCGGTATAGGCTCCTACAATGAGCAGTTCTTC. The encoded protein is CASSSESGIGSYNEQFF.

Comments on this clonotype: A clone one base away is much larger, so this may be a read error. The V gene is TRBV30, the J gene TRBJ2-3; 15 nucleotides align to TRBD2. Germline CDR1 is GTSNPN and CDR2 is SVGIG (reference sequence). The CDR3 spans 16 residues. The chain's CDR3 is CAWSVGLAGGADMQYF. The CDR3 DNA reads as TGTGCCTGGAGTGTGGGACTAGCGGGGGGCGCAGATATGCAGTATTTT.

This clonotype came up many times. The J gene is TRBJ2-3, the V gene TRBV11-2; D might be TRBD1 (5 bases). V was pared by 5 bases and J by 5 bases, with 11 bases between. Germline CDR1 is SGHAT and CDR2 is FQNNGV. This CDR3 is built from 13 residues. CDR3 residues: CASSKGSGDTQYF. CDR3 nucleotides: TGTGCCAGCAGCAAGGGGTCGGGAGATACGCAGTATTTT.